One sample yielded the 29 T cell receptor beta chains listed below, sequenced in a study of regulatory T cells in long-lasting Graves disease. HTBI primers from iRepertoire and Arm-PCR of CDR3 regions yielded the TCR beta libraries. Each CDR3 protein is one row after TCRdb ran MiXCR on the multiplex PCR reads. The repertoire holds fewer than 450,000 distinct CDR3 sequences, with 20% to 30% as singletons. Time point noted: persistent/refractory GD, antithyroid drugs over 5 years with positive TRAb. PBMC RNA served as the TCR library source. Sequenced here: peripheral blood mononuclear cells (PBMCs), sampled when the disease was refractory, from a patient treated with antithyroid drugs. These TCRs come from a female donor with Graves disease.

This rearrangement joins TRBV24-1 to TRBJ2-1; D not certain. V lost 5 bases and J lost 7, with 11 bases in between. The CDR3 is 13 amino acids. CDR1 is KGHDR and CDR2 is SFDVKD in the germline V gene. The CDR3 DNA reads TGTGCCACCAGTGTTGTAGGGCGGAATGAGCAGTTCTTC. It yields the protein CATSVVGRNEQFF.

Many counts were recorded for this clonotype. The CDR3 region has the DNA TGTGCCAGCAGCTTAGGAGCGGGAAGAAAACTGTTTTTT. Translation gives CASSLGAGRKLFF. The rearrangement joins TRBV7-9 to TRBJ1-4; D remains unclear. V gave up 1 base and J gave up 10 bases, with 10 bases separating them. CDR1 and CDR2 (germline): SEHNR, FQNEAQ (reference sequence). The CDR3 has 13 residues.

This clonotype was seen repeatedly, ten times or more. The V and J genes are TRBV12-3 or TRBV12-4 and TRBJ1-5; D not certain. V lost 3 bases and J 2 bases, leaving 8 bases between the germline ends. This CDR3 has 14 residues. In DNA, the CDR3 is TGTGCCAGCAGTTTTAACGACGGCAATCAGCCCCAGCATTTT. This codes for CASSFNDGNQPQHF.

The CDR3 protein is CASSLPGVRTGELFF. CDR3 sequence (DNA): TGTGCCAGCAGCTTACCAGGGGTCAGGACCGGGGAGCTGTTTTTT. The chain recombines TRBV7-2 with TRBJ2-2, with D possibly TRBD1 on 6 matching bases. The CDR3 runs to 15 residues. Germline-derived CDR1 and CDR2 are SGHTA and FQGNSA. With 2 bases removed from V and 5 bases from J, the gap between germline ends came to 12 bases.

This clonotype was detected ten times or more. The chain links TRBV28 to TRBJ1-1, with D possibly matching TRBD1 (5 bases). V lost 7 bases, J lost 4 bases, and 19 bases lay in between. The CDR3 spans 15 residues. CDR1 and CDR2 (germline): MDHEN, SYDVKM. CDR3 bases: TGTGCCAGCACTCAGCGCAGGGCCACCTTCACTGAAGCTTTCTTT. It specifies CASTQRRATFTEAFF. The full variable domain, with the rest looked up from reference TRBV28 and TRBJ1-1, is DVKVTQSSRYLVKRTGEKVFLECVQDMDHENMFWYRQDPGLGLRLIYFSYDVKMKEKGDIPEGYSVSREKKERFSLILESASTNQTSMYLCASTQRRATFTEAFFGQGTRLTVV.

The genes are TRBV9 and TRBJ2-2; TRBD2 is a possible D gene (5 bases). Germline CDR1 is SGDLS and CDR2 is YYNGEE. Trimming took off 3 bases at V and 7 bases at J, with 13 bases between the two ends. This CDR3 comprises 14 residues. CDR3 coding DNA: TGTGCCAGCAGCGACCAACTAGAGATCGGGGAGCTGTTTTTT. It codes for CASSDQLEIGELFF.

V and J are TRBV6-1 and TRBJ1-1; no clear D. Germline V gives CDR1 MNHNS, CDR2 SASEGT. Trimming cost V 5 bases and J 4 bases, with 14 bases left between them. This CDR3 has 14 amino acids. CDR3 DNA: TGTGCCAGCAGTCCACGAACCTTTGGCACTGAAGCTTTCTTT. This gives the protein CASSPRTFGTEAFF.

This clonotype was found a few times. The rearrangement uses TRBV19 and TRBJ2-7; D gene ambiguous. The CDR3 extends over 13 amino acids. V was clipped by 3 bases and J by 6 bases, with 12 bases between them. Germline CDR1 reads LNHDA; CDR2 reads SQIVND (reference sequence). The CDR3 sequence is CASSILGHREQYF. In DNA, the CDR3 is TGTGCCAGTAGTATCTTAGGGCATCGCGAGCAGTACTTC.

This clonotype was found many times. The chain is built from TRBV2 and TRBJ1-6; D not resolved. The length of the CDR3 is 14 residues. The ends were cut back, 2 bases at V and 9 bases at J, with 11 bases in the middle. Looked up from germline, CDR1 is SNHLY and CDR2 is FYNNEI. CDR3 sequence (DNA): TGTGCCAGCAGTGAAAATGATCCGGGTTCACCCCTCCACTTT. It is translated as CASSENDPGSPLHF.

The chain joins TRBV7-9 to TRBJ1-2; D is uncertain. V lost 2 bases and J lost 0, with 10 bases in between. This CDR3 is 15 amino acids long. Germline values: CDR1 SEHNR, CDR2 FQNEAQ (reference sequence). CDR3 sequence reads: CASSLSGDANYGYTF. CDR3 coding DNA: TGTGCCAGCAGCTTATCTGGGGATGCTAACTATGGCTACACCTTC.

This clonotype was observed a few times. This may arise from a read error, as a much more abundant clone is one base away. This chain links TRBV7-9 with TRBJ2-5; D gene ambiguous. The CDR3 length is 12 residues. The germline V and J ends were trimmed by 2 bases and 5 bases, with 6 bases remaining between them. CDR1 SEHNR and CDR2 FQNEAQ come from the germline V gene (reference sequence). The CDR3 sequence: CASSLPSETQYF. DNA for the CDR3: TGTGCCAGCAGCTTACCGTCGGAGACCCAGTACTTC. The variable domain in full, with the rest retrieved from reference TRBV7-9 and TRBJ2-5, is DTGVSQNPRHKITKRGQNVTFRCDPISEHNRLYWYRQTLGQGPEFLTYFQNEAQLEKSRLLSDRFSAERPKGSFSTLEIQRTEQGDSAMYLCASSLPSETQYFGPGTRLLVL.

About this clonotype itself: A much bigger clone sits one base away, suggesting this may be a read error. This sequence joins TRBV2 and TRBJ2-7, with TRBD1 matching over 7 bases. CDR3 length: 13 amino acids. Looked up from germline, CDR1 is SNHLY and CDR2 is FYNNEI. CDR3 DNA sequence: TGTGCCAGCAGTTCGGACAGGACATACGAGCAGTGCTTC. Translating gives CASSSDRTYEQCF.

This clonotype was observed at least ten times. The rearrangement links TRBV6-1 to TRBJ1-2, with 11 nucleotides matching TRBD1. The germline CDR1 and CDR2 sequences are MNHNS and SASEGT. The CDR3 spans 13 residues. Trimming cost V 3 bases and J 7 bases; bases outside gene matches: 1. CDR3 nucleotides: TGTGCCAGCAGTGAGGACAGGGGGCTTGGCTACACCTTC. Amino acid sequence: CASSEDRGLGYTF.

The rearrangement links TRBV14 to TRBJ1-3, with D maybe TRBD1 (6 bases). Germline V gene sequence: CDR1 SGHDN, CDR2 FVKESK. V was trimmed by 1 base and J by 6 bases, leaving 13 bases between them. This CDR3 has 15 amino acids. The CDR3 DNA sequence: TGTGCCAGCAGCCAAGGACGAGGGGGTTCAAACACCATATATTTT. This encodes CASSQGRGGSNTIYF.

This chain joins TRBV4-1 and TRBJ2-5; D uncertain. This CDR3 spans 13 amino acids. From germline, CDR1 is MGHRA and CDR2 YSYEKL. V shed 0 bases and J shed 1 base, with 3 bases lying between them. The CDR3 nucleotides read TGCGCCAGCAGCCAAGACCCCCAAGAGACCCAGTACTTC. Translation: CASSQDPQETQYF.

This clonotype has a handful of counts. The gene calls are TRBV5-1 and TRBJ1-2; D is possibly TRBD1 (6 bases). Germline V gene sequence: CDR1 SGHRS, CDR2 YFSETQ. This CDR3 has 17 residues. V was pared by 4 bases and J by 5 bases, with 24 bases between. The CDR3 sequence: CASSDPDSVAASYGYTF. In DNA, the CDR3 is TGCGCCAGCAGCGATCCGGACAGCGTCGCCGCTTCTTATGGCTACACCTTC.

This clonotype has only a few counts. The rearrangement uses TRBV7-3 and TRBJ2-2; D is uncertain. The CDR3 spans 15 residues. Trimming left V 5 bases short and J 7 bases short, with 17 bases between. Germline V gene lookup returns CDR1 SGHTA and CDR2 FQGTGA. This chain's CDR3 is CASSPVQGRGGELFF. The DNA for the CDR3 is TGTGCCAGCAGCCCTGTCCAAGGCCGCGGCGGGGAGCTGTTTTTT. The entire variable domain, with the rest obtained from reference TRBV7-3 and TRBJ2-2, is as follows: GAGVSQTPSNKVTEKGKYVELRCDPISGHTALYWYRQSLGQGPEFLIYFQGTGAADDSGLPNDRFFAVRPEGSVSTLKIQRTERGDSAVYLCASSPVQGRGGELFFGEGSRLTVL.

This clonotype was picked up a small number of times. The DNA for the CDR3 is TGTGCCAGCAGTTTGCCTGGAGGACAGATAAAAAACATTCAGTACTTC. Protein: CASSLPGGQIKNIQYF. V and J are TRBV28 and TRBJ2-4; TRBD1 is a possible D gene (6 bases). The germline CDR1 and CDR2 sequences are MDHEN and SYDVKM. The CDR3 runs 16 residues. V lost 3 bases, J lost 4 bases, and 16 bases lay in between.

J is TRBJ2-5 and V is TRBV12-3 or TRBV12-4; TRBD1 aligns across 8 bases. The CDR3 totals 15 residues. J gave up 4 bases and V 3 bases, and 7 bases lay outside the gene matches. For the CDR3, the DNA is TGTGCCAGCAGTTTTCTCGGGACAGGAGGAGAGACCCAGTACTTC. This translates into CASSFLGTGGETQYF.

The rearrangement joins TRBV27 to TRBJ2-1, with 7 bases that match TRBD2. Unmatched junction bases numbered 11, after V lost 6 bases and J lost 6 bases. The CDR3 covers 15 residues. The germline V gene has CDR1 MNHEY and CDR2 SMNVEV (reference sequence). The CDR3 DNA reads TGTGCCAGCAGCCGGACTAGTCGATTCTCCAATGAGCAGTTCTTC. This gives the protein CASSRTSRFSNEQFF.

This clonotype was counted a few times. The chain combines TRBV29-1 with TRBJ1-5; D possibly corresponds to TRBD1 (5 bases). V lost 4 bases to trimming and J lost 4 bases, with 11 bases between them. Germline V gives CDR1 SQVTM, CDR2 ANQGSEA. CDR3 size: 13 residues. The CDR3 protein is CSVGQQENQPQHF. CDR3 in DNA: TGCAGCGTTGGACAACAGGAGAATCAGCCCCAGCATTTT.

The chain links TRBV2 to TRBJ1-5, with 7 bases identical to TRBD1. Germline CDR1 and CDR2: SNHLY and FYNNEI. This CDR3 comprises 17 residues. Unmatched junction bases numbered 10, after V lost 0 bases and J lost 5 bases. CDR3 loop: CASSEAVTGKKDQPQHF. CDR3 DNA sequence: TGTGCCAGCAGTGAAGCGGTGACAGGGAAGAAAGATCAGCCCCAGCATTTT.

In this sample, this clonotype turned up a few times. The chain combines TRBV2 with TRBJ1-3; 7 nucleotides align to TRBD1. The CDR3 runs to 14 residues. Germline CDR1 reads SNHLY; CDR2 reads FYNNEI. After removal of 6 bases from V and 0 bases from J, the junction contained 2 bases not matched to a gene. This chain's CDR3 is CASRGQTSGNTIYF. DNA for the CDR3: TGTGCCAGCAGGGGACAGACCTCTGGAAACACCATATATTTT. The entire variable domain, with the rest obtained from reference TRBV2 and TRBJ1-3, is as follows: EPEVTQTPSHQVTQMGQEVILRCVPISNHLYFYWYRQILGQKVEFLVSFYNNEISEKSEIFDDQFSVERPDGSNFTLKIRSTKLEDSAMYFCASRGQTSGNTIYFGEGSWLTVV.

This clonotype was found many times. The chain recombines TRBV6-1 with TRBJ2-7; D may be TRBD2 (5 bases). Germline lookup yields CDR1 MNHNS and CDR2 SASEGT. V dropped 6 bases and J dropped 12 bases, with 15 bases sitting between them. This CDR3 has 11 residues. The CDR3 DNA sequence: TGTGCCAGCAGGGGAGATTACGTGCTGTACTTC. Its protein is CASRGDYVLYF.

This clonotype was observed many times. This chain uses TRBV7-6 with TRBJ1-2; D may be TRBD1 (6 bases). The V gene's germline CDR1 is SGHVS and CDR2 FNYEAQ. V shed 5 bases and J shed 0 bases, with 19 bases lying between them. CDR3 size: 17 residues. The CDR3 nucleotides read TGTGCCAGCAGCGCGACGGGCAGGGGCTCGTCTAACTATGGCTACACCTTC. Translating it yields CASSATGRGSSNYGYTF. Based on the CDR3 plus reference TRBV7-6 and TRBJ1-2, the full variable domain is GAGVSQSPRYKVTKRGQDVALRCDPISGHVSLYWYRQALGQGPEFLTYFNYEAQQDKSGLPNDRFSAERPEGSISTLTIQRTEQRDSAMYRCASSATGRGSSNYGYTFGSGTRLTVV.

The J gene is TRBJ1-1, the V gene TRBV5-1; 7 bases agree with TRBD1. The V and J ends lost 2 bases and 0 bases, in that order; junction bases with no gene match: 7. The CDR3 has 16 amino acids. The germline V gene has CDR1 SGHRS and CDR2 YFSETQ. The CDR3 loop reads CASSLERGRMNTEAFF. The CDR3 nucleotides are TGCGCCAGCAGCTTAGAAAGGGGGCGTATGAACACTGAAGCTTTCTTT.

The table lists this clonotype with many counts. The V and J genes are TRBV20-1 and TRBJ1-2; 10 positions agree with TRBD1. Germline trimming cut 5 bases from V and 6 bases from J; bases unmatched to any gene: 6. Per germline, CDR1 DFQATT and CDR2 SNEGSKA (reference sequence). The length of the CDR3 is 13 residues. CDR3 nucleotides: TGCAGTGCTCCGGACAGGGGGGGAAATGGCTACACCTTC. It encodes CSAPDRGGNGYTF.

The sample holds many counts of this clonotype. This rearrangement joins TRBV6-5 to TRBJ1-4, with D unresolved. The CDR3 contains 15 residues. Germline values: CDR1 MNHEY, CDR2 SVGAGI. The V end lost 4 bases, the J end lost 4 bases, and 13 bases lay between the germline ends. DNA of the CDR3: TGTGCCAGCAGTTTCAGGACGAGTGGTAATGAAAAACTGTTTTTT. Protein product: CASSFRTSGNEKLFF.

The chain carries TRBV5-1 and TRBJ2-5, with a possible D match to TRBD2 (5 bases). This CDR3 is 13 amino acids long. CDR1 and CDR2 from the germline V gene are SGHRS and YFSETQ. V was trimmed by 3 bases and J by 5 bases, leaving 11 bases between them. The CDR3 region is CASSSGLSETQYF. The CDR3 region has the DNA TGCGCCAGCAGCTCCGGACTGTCCGAGACCCAGTACTTC.